This T cell receptor (beta chain) came from a study of T cell responses to AZD1222 COVID-19 vaccine. A word on this clone: The antigen is unknown.

This table comes from immunoSEQ multiplex PCR, and its TCRdb copy is limited to in-frame clones, with some not included. The repertoire holds under 110,000 clones, with approximately 90% as singletons. Findings and limits, study-wide: Clonal diversity may have been underestimated in mostly white British donors. Along spike, vaccine-associated CD4 TCRs were found throughout, with dominance at 160-218 and 743-854. Repertoires in all cases were sampled only once the peak T cell response had passed.

V gave up 4 bases and J gave up 5 bases, with 9 bases separating them. Germline loops: CDR1 SNHLY, CDR2 FYNNEI. This CDR3 is 14 amino acids long. This sequence joins TRBV2 and TRBJ1-6, with D possibly matching TRBD1 (6 bases). The sequenced sample was peripheral blood, obtained on day 0 of AZD1222 vaccination. This receptor was identified in an adult in good health. This CDR3 is CASSGDTDNSPLHF. The CDR3 DNA reads as TGTGCCAGCAGTGGGGACACCGATAATTCACCCCTCCACTTT. The whole variable domain, filled in from reference TRBV2 and TRBJ1-6, reads EPEVTQTPSHQVTQMGQEVILRCVPISNHLYFYWYRQILGQKVEFLVSFYNNEISEKSEIFDDQFSVERPDGSNFTLKIRSTKLEDSAMYFCASSGDTDNSPLHFGNGTRLTVT.